This T cell receptor beta chain was captured in a study of early T cells in non-severe SARS-CoV-2 infection. This CDR3 spans 14 amino acids. CDR1 is WNHNN, CDR2 SYGVQD, per germline (reference sequence). The V gene lost 0 bases and the J gene lost 1 base, with 6 bases spanning the gap. This clonotype appeared many times. Individual cDNA molecules carried attached unique molecular identifiers. Via MiXCR, TCRdb re-called the 5' RACE reads, giving one row per CDR3 protein. The data contain 100,000 to 150,000 distinct CDR3 sequences, 14% to 15% of them singletons. V and J are TRBV10-1 and TRBJ1-1; no clear D gene. Input material: whole blood. The clonotype was recovered from an adult who was a healthcare worker with PCR-confirmed SARS-CoV-2 infection or an uninfected control (not recorded which). The chain's CDR3 is CASSESTGNTEAFF. The CDR3, as DNA: TGCGCCAGCAGTGAGTCGACGGGGAACACTGAAGCTTTCTTT.